This paragraph covers one T cell receptor beta chain sequence. These data come from a study of shared clonotypes between healthy human individuals. The method was immunoSEQ multiplex PCR; TCRdb's version includes in-frame clones alone and lacks a portion of them. The sample shows roughly 1 million clones, around 74% of them seen only once. V lost 6 bases to trimming and J lost 2 bases; unmatched junction nucleotides: 3. Germline V gene data show CDR1 as SNHLY and CDR2 as FYNNEI. CDR3 length: 13 residues. Sample: memory CD4+ T cells sorted from blood. Subset here: CD45RA-negative fraction. This rearrangement joins TRBV2 to TRBJ2-7, with 8 positions matching TRBD2. This sequence was found in a man between 18 and 35 years old in good health. Here the CDR3 reads CASRGSGTYEQYF. For the CDR3, the DNA is TGTGCCAGCAGGGGTAGCGGGACCTACGAGCAGTACTTC. Supplemented by reference TRBV2 and TRBJ2-7, the full variable domain reads EPEVTQTPSHQVTQMGQEVILRCVPISNHLYFYWYRQILGQKVEFLVSFYNNEISEKSEIFDDQFSVERPDGSNFTLKIRSTKLEDSAMYFCASRGSGTYEQYFGPGTRLTVT.